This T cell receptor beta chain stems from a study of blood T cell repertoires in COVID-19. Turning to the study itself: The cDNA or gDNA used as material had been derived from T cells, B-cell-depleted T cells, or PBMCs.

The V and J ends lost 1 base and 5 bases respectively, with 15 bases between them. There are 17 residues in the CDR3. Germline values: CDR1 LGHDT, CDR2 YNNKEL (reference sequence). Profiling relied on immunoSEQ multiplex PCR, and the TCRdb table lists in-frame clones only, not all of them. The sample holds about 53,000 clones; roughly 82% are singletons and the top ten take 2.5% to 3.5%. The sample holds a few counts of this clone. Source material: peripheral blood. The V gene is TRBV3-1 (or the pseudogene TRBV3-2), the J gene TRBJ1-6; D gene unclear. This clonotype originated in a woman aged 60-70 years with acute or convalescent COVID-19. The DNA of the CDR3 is TGTGCCAGCAGCCAAGCCACCTCGGGGATTCATAATTCACCCCTCCACTTT. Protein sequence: CASSQATSGIHNSPLHF.